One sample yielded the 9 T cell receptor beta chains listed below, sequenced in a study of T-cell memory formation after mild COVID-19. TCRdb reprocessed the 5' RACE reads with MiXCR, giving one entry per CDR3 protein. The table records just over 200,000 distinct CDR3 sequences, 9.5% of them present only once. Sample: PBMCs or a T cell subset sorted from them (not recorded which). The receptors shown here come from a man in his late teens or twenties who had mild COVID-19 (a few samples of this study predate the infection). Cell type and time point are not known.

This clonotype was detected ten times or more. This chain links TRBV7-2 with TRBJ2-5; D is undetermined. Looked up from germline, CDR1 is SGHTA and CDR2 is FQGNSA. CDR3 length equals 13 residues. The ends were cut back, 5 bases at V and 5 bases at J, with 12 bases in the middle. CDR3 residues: CASSLPETETQYF. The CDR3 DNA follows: TGTGCCAGCAGCCTCCCCGAGACGGAGACCCAGTACTTC.

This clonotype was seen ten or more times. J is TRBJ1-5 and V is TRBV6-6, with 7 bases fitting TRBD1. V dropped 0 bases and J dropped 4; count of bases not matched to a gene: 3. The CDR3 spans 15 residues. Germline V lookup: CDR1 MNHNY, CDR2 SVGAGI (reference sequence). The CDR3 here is CASSYSTQGNQPQHF. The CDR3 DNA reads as TGTGCCAGCAGTTACTCTACACAGGGGAATCAGCCCCAGCATTTT.

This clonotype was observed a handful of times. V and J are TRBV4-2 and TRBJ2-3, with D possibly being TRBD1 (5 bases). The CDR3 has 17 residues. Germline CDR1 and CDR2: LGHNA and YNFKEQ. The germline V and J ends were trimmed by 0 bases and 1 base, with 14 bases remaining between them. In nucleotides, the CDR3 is TGTGCCAGCAGCCAAGATTGGGGCTCGCTCCGCACAGATACGCAGTATTTT. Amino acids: CASSQDWGSLRTDTQYF.

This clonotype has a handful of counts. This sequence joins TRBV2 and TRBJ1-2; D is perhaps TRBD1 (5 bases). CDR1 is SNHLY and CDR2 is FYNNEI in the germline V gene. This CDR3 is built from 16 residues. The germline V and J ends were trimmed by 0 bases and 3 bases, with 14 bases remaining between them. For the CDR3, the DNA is TGTGCCAGCAGTGAAGCGCTTCGGGGACTTTACTATGGCTACACCTTC. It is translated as CASSEALRGLYYGYTF. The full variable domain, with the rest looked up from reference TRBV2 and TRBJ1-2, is EPEVTQTPSHQVTQMGQEVILRCVPISNHLYFYWYRQILGQKVEFLVSFYNNEISEKSEIFDDQFSVERPDGSNFTLKIRSTKLEDSAMYFCASSEALRGLYYGYTFGSGTRLTVV.

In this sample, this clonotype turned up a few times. CDR3 residues: CASSLTGPLSGNTIYF. The CDR3 coding sequence is TGCGCCAGCAGCTTGACTGGGCCGCTCTCTGGAAACACCATATATTTT. V and J are TRBV5-1 and TRBJ1-3, with D unresolved. The CDR3 runs 16 residues. V was trimmed by 1 base and J by 0 bases, leaving 11 bases between them. The germline V gene has CDR1 SGHRS and CDR2 YFSETQ.

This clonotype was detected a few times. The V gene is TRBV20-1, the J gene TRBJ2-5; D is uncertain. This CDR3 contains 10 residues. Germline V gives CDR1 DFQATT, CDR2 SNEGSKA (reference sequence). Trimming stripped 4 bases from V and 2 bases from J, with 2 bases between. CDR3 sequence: CSATQETQYF. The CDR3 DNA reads TGCAGTGCTACTCAAGAGACCCAGTACTTC.

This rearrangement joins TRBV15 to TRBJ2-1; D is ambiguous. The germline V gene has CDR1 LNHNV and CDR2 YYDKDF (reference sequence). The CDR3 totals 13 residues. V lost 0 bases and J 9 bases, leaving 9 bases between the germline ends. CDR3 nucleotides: TGTGCCACCAGCAGAGATGCAATAGGTGAGCAGTTCTTC. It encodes CATSRDAIGEQFF.

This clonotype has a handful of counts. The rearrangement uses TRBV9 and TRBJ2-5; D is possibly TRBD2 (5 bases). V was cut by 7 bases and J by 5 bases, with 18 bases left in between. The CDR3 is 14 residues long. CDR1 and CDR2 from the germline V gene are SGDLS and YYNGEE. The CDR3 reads CASSSSPGGETQYF. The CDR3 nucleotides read TGTGCCAGCTCCTCCAGCCCAGGCGGGGAGACCCAGTACTTC.

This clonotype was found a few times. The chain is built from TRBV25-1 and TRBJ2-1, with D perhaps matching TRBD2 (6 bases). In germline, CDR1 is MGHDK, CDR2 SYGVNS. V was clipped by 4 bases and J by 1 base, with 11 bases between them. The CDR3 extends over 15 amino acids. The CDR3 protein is CASSGGTHSYNEQFF. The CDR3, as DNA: TGTGCCAGCAGTGGAGGGACTCATTCCTACAATGAGCAGTTCTTC. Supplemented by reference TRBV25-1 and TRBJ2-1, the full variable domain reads EADIYQTPRYLVIGTGKKITLECSQTMGHDKMYWYQQDPGMELHLIHYSYGVNSTEKGDLSSESTVSRIRTEHFPLTLESARPSHTSQYLCASSGGTHSYNEQFFGPGTRLTVL.